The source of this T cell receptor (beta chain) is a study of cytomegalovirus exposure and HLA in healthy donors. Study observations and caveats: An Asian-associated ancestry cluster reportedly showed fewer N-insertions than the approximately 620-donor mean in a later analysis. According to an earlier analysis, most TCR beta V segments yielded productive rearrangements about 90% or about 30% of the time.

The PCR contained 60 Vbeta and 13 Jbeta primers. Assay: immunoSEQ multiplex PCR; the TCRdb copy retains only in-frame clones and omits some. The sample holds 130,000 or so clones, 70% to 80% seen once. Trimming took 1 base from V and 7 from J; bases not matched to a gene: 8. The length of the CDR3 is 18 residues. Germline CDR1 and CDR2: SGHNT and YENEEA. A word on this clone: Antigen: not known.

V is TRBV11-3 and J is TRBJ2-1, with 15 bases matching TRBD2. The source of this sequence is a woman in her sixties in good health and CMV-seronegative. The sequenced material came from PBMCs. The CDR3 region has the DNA TGTGCCAGCAGCTTAGCTGGACTAGCGGGAGGGCCGGGGAATGAGCAGTTCTTC. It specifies CASSLAGLAGGPGNEQFF. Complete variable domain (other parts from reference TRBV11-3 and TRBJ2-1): EAGVVQSPRYKIIEKKQPVAFWCNPISGHNTLYWYLQNLGQGPELLIRYENEEAVDDSQLPKDRFSAERLKGVDSTLKIQPAELGDSAVYLCASSLAGLAGGPGNEQFFGPGTRLTVL.